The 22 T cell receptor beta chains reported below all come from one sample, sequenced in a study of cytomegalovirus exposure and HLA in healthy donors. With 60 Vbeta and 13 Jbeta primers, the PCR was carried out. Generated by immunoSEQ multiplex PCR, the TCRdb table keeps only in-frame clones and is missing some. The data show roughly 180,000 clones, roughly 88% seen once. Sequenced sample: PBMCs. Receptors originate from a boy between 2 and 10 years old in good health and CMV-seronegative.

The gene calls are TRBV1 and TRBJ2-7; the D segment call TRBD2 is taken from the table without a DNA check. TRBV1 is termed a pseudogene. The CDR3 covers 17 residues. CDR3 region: CTSSRTGTMGSSYEQYV. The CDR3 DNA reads TGCACCAGCAGCCGGACCGGGACTATGGGTTCCTCCTACGAGCAGTACGTC.

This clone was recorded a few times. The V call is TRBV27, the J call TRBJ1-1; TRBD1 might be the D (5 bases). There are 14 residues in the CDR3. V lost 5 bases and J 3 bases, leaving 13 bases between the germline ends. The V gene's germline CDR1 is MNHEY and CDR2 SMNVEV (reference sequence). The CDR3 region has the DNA TGTGCCAGCAGTGCCGACGGGGGATACACTGAAGCTTTCTTT. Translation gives CASSADGGYTEAFF.

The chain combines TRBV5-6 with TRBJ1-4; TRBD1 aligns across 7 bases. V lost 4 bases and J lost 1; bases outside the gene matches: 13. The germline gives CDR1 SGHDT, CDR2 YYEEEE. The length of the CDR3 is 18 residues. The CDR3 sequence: CASSTTKGAGRTNEKLFF. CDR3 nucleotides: TGTGCCAGCAGCACGACTAAGGGGGCAGGTAGAACTAATGAAAAACTGTTTTTT.

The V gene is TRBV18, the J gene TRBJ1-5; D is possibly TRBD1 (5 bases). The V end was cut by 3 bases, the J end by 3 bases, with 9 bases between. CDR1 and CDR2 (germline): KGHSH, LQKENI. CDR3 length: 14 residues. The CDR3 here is CASSPQQDNQPQHF. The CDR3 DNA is TGTGCCAGCTCACCCCAACAGGACAATCAGCCCCAGCATTTT.

CDR3 coding DNA: TGTGCCAGTAGTATCAGTGATTCTGGAAACACCATATATTTT. Its translation: CASSISDSGNTIYF. The chain couples TRBV19 to TRBJ1-3; D is uncertain. V lost 3 bases to trimming and J lost 1 base, with 7 bases between them. Germline CDR1 and CDR2: LNHDA and SQIVND (reference sequence). The CDR3 runs to 14 residues.

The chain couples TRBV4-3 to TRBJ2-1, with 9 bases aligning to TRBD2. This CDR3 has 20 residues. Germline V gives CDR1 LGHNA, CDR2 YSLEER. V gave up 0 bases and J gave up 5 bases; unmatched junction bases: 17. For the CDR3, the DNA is TGCGCCAGCAGCCAAGAGTGGCGTTGGATTAGCGGGGGCCGAGACAATGAGCAGTTCTTC. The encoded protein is CASSQEWRWISGGRDNEQFF.

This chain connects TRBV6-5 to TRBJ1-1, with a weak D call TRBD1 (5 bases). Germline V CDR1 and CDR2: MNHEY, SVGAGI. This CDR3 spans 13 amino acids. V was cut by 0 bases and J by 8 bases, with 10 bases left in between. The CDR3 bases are TGTGCCAGCAGTTACTCGCAGGCAGGGGAAGCTTTCTTT. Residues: CASSYSQAGEAFF.

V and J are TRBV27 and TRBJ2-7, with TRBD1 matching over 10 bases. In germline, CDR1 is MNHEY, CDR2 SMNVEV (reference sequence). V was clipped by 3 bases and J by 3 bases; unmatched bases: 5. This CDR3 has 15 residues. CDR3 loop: CASSFPGQGFYEQYF. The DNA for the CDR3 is TGTGCCAGCAGTTTTCCGGGACAGGGGTTCTACGAGCAGTACTTC.

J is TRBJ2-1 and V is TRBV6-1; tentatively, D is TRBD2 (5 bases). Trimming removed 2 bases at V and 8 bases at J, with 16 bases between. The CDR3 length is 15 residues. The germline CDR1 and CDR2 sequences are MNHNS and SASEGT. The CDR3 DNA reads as TGTGCCAGCAGTGAATCGCCTAGATATAGCGATGAGCAGTTCTTC. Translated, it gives CASSESPRYSDEQFF.

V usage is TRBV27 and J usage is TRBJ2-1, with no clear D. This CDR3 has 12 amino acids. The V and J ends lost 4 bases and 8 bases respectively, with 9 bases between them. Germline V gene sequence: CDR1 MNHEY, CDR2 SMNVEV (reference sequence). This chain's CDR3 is CASSSYSHEQFF. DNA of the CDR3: TGTGCCAGCAGTTCCTACTCCCATGAGCAGTTCTTC.

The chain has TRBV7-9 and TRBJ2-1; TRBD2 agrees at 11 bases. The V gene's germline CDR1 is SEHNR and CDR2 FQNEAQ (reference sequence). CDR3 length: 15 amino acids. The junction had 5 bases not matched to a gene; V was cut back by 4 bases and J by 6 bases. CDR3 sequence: CASSSLAGGPNEQFF. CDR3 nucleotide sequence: TGTGCCAGCAGCTCCCTAGCGGGAGGACCCAATGAGCAGTTCTTC.

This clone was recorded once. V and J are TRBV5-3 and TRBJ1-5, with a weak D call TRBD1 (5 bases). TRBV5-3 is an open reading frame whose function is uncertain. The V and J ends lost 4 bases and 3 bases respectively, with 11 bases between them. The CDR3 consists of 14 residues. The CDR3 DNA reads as TGTGCCAGAAGCCCCGGACAAATCAATCAGCCCCAGCATTTT. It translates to CARSPGQINQPQHF.

The DNA of the CDR3 is TGTGCCAGCAGCCCGCTAGCGGGGGCGAACACCGGGGAGCTGTTTTTT. It specifies CASSPLAGANTGELFF. The gene calls are TRBV2 and TRBJ2-2; the match to TRBD2 covers 10 bases. This CDR3 comprises 16 residues. Germline CDR1 and CDR2: SNHLY and FYNNEI. Trimming took 6 bases from V and 0 from J; bases not matched to a gene: 4.

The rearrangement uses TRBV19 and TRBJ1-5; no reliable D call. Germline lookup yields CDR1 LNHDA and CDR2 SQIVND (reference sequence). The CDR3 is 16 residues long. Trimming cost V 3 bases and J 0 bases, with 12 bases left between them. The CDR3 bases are TGTGCCAGTAGTATTTTAGCTAGCTATAGCAATCAGCCCCAGCATTTT. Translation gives CASSILASYSNQPQHF.

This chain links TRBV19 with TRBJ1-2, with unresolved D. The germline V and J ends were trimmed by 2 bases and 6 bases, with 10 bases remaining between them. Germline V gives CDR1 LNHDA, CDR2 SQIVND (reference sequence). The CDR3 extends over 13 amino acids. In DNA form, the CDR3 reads TGTGCCAGTAGTATACTTCTCGGGGATGGCTACACCTTC. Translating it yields CASSILLGDGYTF.

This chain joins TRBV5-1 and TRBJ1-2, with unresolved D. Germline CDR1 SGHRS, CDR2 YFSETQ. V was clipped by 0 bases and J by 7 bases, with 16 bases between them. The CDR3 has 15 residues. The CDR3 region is CASSLDGRPAGGYTF. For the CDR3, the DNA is TGCGCCAGCAGCTTGGATGGCAGGCCAGCGGGTGGCTACACCTTC.

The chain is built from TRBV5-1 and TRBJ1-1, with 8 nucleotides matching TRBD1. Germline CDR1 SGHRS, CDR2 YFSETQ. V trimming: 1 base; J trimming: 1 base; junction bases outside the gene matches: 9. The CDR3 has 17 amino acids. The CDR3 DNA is TGCGCCAGCAGCTTGTACCGGGACAGGCCTACGAACACTGAAGCTTTCTTT. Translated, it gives CASSLYRDRPTNTEAFF. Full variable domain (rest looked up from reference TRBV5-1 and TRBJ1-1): KAGVTQTPRYLIKTRGQQVTLSCSPISGHRSVSWYQQTPGQGLQFLFEYFSETQRNKGNFPGRFSGRQFSNSRSEMNVSTLELGDSALYLCASSLYRDRPTNTEAFFGQGTRLTVV.

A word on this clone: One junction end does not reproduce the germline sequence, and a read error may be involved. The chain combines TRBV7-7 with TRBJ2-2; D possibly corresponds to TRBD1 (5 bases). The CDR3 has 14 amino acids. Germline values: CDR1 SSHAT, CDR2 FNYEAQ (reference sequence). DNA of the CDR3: TGTGCTAGCAGGAAGACAGAGAACACCGGGGAGCTGTTTTTT. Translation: CASRKTENTGELFF.

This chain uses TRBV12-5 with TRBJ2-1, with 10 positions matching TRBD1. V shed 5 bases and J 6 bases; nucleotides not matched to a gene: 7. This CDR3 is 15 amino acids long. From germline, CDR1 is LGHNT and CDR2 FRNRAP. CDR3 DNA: TGTGCTAGTGGTCAGGACAGGGGGTTCTTCAATGAGCAGTTCTTC. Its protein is CASGQDRGFFNEQFF.

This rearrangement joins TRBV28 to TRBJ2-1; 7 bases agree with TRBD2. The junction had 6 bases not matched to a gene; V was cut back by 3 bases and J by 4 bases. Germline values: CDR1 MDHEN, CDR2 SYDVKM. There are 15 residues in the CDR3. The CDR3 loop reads CASSLLREPYNEQFF. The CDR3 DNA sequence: TGTGCCAGCAGTTTGTTGCGGGAGCCATACAATGAGCAGTTCTTC.

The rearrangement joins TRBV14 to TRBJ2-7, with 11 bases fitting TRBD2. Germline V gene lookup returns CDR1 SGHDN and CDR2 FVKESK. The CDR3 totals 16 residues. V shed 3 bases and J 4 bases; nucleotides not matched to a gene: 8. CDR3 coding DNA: TGTGCCAGCAGCCAGGGAGGGACTAGCGGACCGTACGAGCAGTACGTC. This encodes CASSQGGTSGPYEQYV.

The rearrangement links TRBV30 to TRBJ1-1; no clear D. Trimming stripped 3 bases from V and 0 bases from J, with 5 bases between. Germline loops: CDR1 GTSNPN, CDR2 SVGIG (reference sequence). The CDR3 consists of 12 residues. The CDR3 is CAWSFVNTEAFF. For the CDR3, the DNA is TGTGCCTGGAGCTTTGTGAACACTGAAGCTTTCTTT.